The 7 T cell receptor beta chains listed next were all sequenced from one sample in a study of OX40 agonist ivuxolimab in advanced cancers. The data were produced by immunoSEQ multiplex PCR, yet TCRdb's version contains in-frame clones alone and is incomplete. The table records 58,000 or so clones, 80% to 90% of them present only once. Material: CD4+ or CD8+ T cells sorted from blood, obtained in a trial of the OX40 agonist ivuxolimab. The origin of the receptors is an adult with an advanced solid tumor such as melanoma, head and neck, liver or kidney cancer.

This clone was detected once. The sample has other DNA sequences that encode this CDR3 too. The rearrangement links TRBV27 to TRBJ1-1, with D possibly TRBD1 on 5 matching bases. The CDR3 totals 13 residues. CDR1 and CDR2 from the germline V gene are MNHEY and SMNVEV (reference sequence). V lost 3 bases, J lost 6 bases, and 11 bases lay in between. The CDR3 protein is CASSFGQGAEAFF. In nucleotides, the CDR3 is TGTGCCAGCAGTTTTGGGCAGGGTGCTGAAGCTTTCTTT.

This chain joins TRBV19 and TRBJ2-2; the D call may be TRBD1 or TRBD2 (5 bases each). Trimming pared 1 base from V and 1 base from J, leaving 10 bases between. Germline V CDR1 and CDR2: LNHDA, SQIVND (reference sequence). The CDR3 runs 16 residues. CDR3 coding DNA: TGTGCCAGTAGTATAGGCTGGGGGTTGAACACCGGGGAGCTGTTTTTT. Encoded protein: CASSIGWGLNTGELFF.

The chain has TRBV7-9 and TRBJ2-4; D remains ambiguous. V lost 5 bases and J lost 8, with 13 bases in between. Germline CDR1 is SEHNR and CDR2 is FQNEAQ (reference sequence). The length of the CDR3 is 13 residues. Here the CDR3 DNA reads TGTGCCAGCAGCGCAAGGACGTCGGACATTCAGTACTTC. Its protein product is CASSARTSDIQYF.

This clone was detected once. The V and J genes are TRBV25-1 and TRBJ1-1; 8 bases align to TRBD1. The CDR3 sequence is 17 residues long. From germline, CDR1 is MGHDK and CDR2 SYGVNS. Losses at the gene ends were 8 bases for V and 5 bases for J; bases not matched to a gene: 19. CDR3 sequence reads: CASAHLLTPTGVTEAFF. In nucleotides, the CDR3 is TGTGCCAGCGCCCACCTCCTAACCCCGACAGGGGTGACTGAAGCTTTCTTT.

The chain recombines TRBV4-1 with TRBJ2-3; a possible D gene is TRBD2 (6 bases). The CDR3 sequence is 18 residues long. Looked up from germline, CDR1 is MGHRA and CDR2 is YSYEKL. Trimming cost V 0 bases and J 1 base, with 17 bases left between them. The CDR3 DNA reads as TGCGCCAGCAGCCAAGAGGAAGCGGGCGCGGGACGCACAGATACGCAGTATTTT. It is translated as CASSQEEAGAGRTDTQYF.

This clone has a handful of counts. This rearrangement joins TRBV6-6 to TRBJ1-1; no reliable D call. This CDR3 spans 13 amino acids. Germline loops: CDR1 MNHNY, CDR2 SVGAGI (reference sequence). Trimming cost V 2 bases and J 1 base, with 5 bases left between them. The CDR3 protein is CASSYTGNTEAFF. The CDR3 DNA reads as TGTGCCAGCAGTTACACGGGGAACACTGAAGCTTTCTTT.

The chain links TRBV5-4 to TRBJ1-5, with 7 bases that match TRBD1. Looked up from germline, CDR1 is SGHNT and CDR2 is YYREEE (reference sequence). Unmatched junction bases numbered 2, after V lost 3 bases and J lost 2 bases. The CDR3 is made up of 14 amino acids. CDR3 DNA: TGTGCCAGCAGCTACAGGGGTGGCAATCAGCCCCAGCATTTT. Protein product: CASSYRGGNQPQHF.